These 9 T cell receptor beta chains came from one sample sequenced in a study of T cell responses to AZD1222 COVID-19 vaccine. TCRdb's copy holds only in-frame clones and misses some; the assay was immunoSEQ multiplex PCR. Among about 170,000 clones, roughly 92% were seen once, and the ten largest hold roughly 1.5%. The specimen was peripheral blood, collected on day 0 of AZD1222 vaccination. The receptors stem from an adult in good health.

V and J are TRBV2 and TRBJ1-1; D is uncertain. V gave up 5 bases and J gave up 5 bases, with 12 bases separating them. Germline V gene data show CDR1 as SNHLY and CDR2 as FYNNEI. The CDR3 has 13 amino acids. The CDR3 nucleotides are TGTGCCAGCAGTATCCACAAGGGTACTGAAGCTTTCTTT. It is translated as CASSIHKGTEAFF.

As for this clone: Distinct nucleotide sequences in the sample also encode this CDR3. CDR3 loop: CASSRTSGTYEQYF. CDR3 DNA sequence: TGTGCCAGCAGCAGAACTAGCGGCACCTACGAGCAGTACTTC. V is TRBV3-1 (or the pseudogene TRBV3-2) and J is TRBJ2-7; TRBD2 matches at 8 bases. The CDR3 sequence is 14 residues long. The germline V gene has CDR1 LGHDT and CDR2 YNNKEL (reference sequence). Trimming cost V 5 bases and J 2 bases; bases outside gene matches: 5.

This chain connects TRBV6-5 to TRBJ2-7; D is unresolved. The CDR3 extends over 13 amino acids. V gave up 0 bases and J gave up 6 bases, with 9 bases separating them. The germline V gene has CDR1 MNHEY and CDR2 SVGAGI. CDR3 DNA sequence: TGTGCCAGCAGTTACTCGGCAGGCCGCGAGCAGTACTTC. This codes for CASSYSAGREQYF.

The chain carries TRBV7-9 and TRBJ1-1; possible D gene TRBD1, 5 bases. Germline assignment: CDR1 SEHNR and CDR2 FQNEAQ (reference sequence). V dropped 0 bases and J dropped 4 bases, with 12 bases sitting between them. The CDR3 has 15 residues. CDR3 sequence (DNA): TGTGCCAGCAGCTTAGCCAACGACGGGGGCACTGAAGCTTTCTTT. Translating gives CASSLANDGGTEAFF.

V gene TRBV23-1 combines with J gene TRBJ1-3; no firm D call. TRBV23-1 is given ORF status, its function remaining uncertain. V was shortened by 0 bases and J by 0 bases, with 9 bases between the two germline ends. The CDR3 is 16 residues long. Written as DNA, the CDR3 is TGCGCCAGCAGTCAATCCAACTCGAGCTCTGGAAACACCATATATTTT. It is translated as CASSQSNSSSGNTIYF.

This clone was recorded only once. The chain links TRBV21-1 to TRBJ1-1. TRBV21-1 is flagged as a pseudogene. CDR3 length: 13 residues. The CDR3 loop is CASSKRLNTEAFF. The CDR3 bases are TGTGCCAGCAGCAAACGGCTCAACACTGAAGCTTTCTTT.

The chain recombines TRBV5-1 with TRBJ2-5; D is possibly TRBD1 or TRBD2 (6 bases each). The CDR3 is made up of 16 amino acids. V was clipped by 0 bases and J by 5 bases, with 17 bases between them. The germline gives CDR1 SGHRS, CDR2 YFSETQ. The CDR3 here is CASSLGSWGAGETQYF. The CDR3 bases are TGCGCCAGCAGCTTGGGATCATGGGGGGCAGGGGAGACCCAGTACTTC.

The rearrangement links TRBV19 to TRBJ1-3, with 7 bases lining up with TRBD1. Germline CDR1 reads LNHDA; CDR2 reads SQIVND (reference sequence). This CDR3 spans 13 amino acids. V trimming: 5 bases; J trimming: 3 bases; junction bases outside the gene matches: 1. The CDR3 DNA reads TGTGCCAGTAGTCGGACAGGTGGAAACACCATATATTTT. Translating it yields CASSRTGGNTIYF. Combining the CDR3 with reference TRBV19 and TRBJ1-3 gives the whole variable domain DGGITQSPKYLFRKEGQNVTLSCEQNLNHDAMYWYRQDPGQGLRLIYYSQIVNDFQKGDIAEGYSVSREKKESFPLTVTSAQKNPTAFYLCASSRTGGNTIYFGEGSWLTVV.

The V gene is TRBV7-8, the J gene TRBJ2-7, with 11 bases lining up with TRBD1. CDR3 length equals 15 residues. CDR1 and CDR2 (germline): SGHVS, FQNEAQ. The V segment lost 6 bases and the J segment 2 bases; nucleotides outside the gene matches: 6. The DNA for the CDR3 is TGTGCCAGCAGTTTCGGACAGGGGGCCACCTACGAGCAGTACTTC. Its translation: CASSFGQGATYEQYF.